One sample yielded the 30 T cell receptor beta chains listed below, sequenced in a study of cytomegalovirus exposure and HLA in healthy donors. The PCR was carried out with 60 Vbeta primers and 13 Jbeta primers. The assay was immunoSEQ multiplex PCR, and TCRdb's table has in-frame clones only and misses some. The data contain 100,000 to 150,000 clones, roughly 80% of them seen just once; the ten biggest clones take up approximately 6%. The sequenced sample was PBMCs. The receptors here all came from a woman in her thirties or forties in good health and CMV-seronegative.

V gene TRBV2 combines with J gene TRBJ2-5; 9 bases align to TRBD1. V gave up 10 bases and J gave up 4 bases; unmatched junction bases: 10. Germline V gene sequence: CDR1 SNHLY, CDR2 FYNNEI. The CDR3 is made up of 14 amino acids. CDR3 nucleotides: TGTGCCACCCGCCGGGACAGGGTAGGAGAGACCCAGTACTTC. Translating it yields CATRRDRVGETQYF.

This chain uses TRBV28 with TRBJ2-1; TRBD2 agrees at 13 bases. The trim removed 2 bases at V and 0 bases at J, leaving 7 bases unmatched. The germline V gene encodes CDR1 MDHEN and CDR2 SYDVKM. The CDR3 runs to 19 residues. The CDR3 DNA sequence: TGTGCCAGCAGTTTAACTAGCGGGAGGGGGTTCTTCTCCTACAATGAGCAGTTCTTC. Protein sequence: CASSLTSGRGFFSYNEQFF. Based on the CDR3 plus reference TRBV28 and TRBJ2-1, the full variable domain is DVKVTQSSRYLVKRTGEKVFLECVQDMDHENMFWYRQDPGLGLRLIYFSYDVKMKEKGDIPEGYSVSREKKERFSLILESASTNQTSMYLCASSLTSGRGFFSYNEQFFGPGTRLTVL.

This chain connects TRBV4-3 to TRBJ2-3; D ambiguous. Germline assignment: CDR1 LGHNA and CDR2 YSLEER. V dropped 1 base and J dropped 5 bases, with 7 bases sitting between them. The CDR3 sequence is 13 residues long. In DNA, the CDR3 is TGCGCCAGCAGCCAAGGTTGGCTAGATACGCAGTATTTT. Its protein product is CASSQGWLDTQYF.

This clone has a single count. The genes are TRBV4-3 and TRBJ2-5; D is ambiguous. Between the trimmed V and J ends, which lost 0 bases and 4 bases, there was a span of 9 bases. The CDR3 covers 14 residues. Germline V CDR1 and CDR2: LGHNA, YSLEER. The CDR3 DNA sequence: TGCGCCAGCAGCCAAGAAATAGCTCGAGAGACCCAGTACTTC. Amino acids: CASSQEIARETQYF.

This clone was seen more than once but under ten times. The J gene is TRBJ2-2, the V gene TRBV5-4, with TRBD2 identical over 15 bases. Germline V gene sequence: CDR1 SGHNT, CDR2 YYREEE (reference sequence). This CDR3 has 19 amino acids. Germline trimming cut 2 bases from V and 4 bases from J; bases unmatched to any gene: 9. Here the CDR3 DNA reads TGTGCCAGCAGCTTCCCAGGACTAGCGGGAGGGCCGGGCACCGGGGAGCTGTTTTTT. Translated, it gives CASSFPGLAGGPGTGELFF.

J is TRBJ2-7 and V is TRBV19, with 8 bases identical to TRBD1. Germline CDR1 reads LNHDA; CDR2 reads SQIVND (reference sequence). V was clipped by 6 bases and J by 0 bases; unmatched bases: 4. The CDR3 is 14 amino acids. The CDR3 DNA is TGTGCCAGTAGCCAACAGGGGGTCTCCTACGAGCAGTACTTC. Translating it yields CASSQQGVSYEQYF.

This clone came up a few times. The V call is TRBV10-3, the J call TRBJ2-7, with TRBD1 matching 10 bases. Germline assignment: CDR1 ENHRY and CDR2 SYGVKD. The CDR3 length is 16 residues. V was pared by 3 bases and J by 2 bases, with 7 bases of the junction left unmatched. Here the CDR3 reads CAISDAGTGAPYEQYF. The CDR3 DNA follows: TGTGCCATCAGTGACGCCGGGACAGGGGCCCCCTACGAGCAGTACTTC.

The V gene is TRBV5-5, the J gene TRBJ1-1; a weak D match, TRBD1 (6 bases). The CDR3 spans 17 residues. The germline CDR1 and CDR2 sequences are SGHKS and YYEKEE (reference sequence). V dropped 1 base and J dropped 3 bases, with 19 bases sitting between them. CDR3 region: CASSLRWQGGGYTEAFF. The CDR3 nucleotides read TGTGCCAGCAGCTTGCGGTGGCAGGGAGGGGGTTACACTGAAGCTTTCTTT.

The rearrangement links TRBV25-1 to TRBJ2-7, with 7 bases identical to TRBD1. V lost 5 bases and J lost 2; bases outside the gene matches: 3. CDR3 length equals 13 residues. Per the germline V gene, CDR1 is MGHDK and CDR2 is SYGVNS. CDR3 bases: TGTGCCAGCAGTAAGGGACAGACCTACGAGCAGTACTTC. It yields the protein CASSKGQTYEQYF.

The chain joins TRBV7-9 to TRBJ2-5, with TRBD1 identical over 11 bases. V shed 6 bases, J shed 7 bases, and the junction held 10 bases outside the gene matches. The CDR3 has 15 residues. Per the germline V gene, CDR1 is SEHNR and CDR2 is FQNEAQ (reference sequence). As DNA, the CDR3 is TGTGCCAGCAGATCCGGACAGGGGGCATTTGGGACCCAGTACTTC. This sequence encodes CASRSGQGAFGTQYF.

This clone was counted between two and nine times. This chain uses TRBV27 with TRBJ1-2, with 7 bases that match TRBD1. The CDR3 spans 15 residues. Trimming at V came to 2 bases and at J to 4 bases, leaving 7 bases not matched to a gene. Germline CDR1 is MNHEY and CDR2 is SMNVEV (reference sequence). CDR3 coding DNA: TGTGCCAGCAGTTTAAGGGCAGGGGGGCCCTATGGCTACACCTTC. The encoded protein is CASSLRAGGPYGYTF.

The J gene is TRBJ2-7, the V gene TRBV5-1; D not resolved. CDR3 size: 13 residues. Trimming stripped 0 bases from V and 6 bases from J, with 10 bases between. Germline V gives CDR1 SGHRS, CDR2 YFSETQ. This chain's CDR3 is CASSLVPQAEQYF. The CDR3 DNA reads as TGCGCCAGCAGCTTGGTGCCCCAGGCCGAGCAGTACTTC. Looking up the rest from reference TRBV5-1 and TRBJ2-7 gives the full variable domain: KAGVTQTPRYLIKTRGQQVTLSCSPISGHRSVSWYQQTPGQGLQFLFEYFSETQRNKGNFPGRFSGRQFSNSRSEMNVSTLELGDSALYLCASSLVPQAEQYFGPGTRLTVT.

The rearrangement joins TRBV6-5 to TRBJ1-1; TRBD1 is a possible D gene (5 bases). Germline CDR1 MNHEY, CDR2 SVGAGI. With 7 bases removed from V and 2 bases from J, the gap between germline ends came to 11 bases. This CDR3 comprises 13 residues. CDR3 bases: TGTGCCAGCACTCAGGGATTTAACACTGAAGCTTTCTTT. This gives the protein CASTQGFNTEAFF.

The V call is TRBV27, the J call TRBJ1-1, with D perhaps TRBD1 (6 bases). Germline V gives CDR1 MNHEY, CDR2 SMNVEV (reference sequence). This CDR3 has 13 residues. V was clipped by 2 bases and J by 3 bases, with 7 bases between them. CDR3 DNA sequence: TGTGCCAGCAGTTTAAACAGGGACACTGAAGCTTTCTTT. Translation gives CASSLNRDTEAFF.

DNA of the CDR3: TGTGCCAGCAGCGGCTTGGGGGGGATGCAGACCCAGTACTTC. This translates into CASSGLGGMQTQYF. The gene calls are TRBV9 and TRBJ2-5, with TRBD2 matching 7 bases. J was trimmed by 6 bases and V by 3 bases; bases with no gene match: 8. The germline V gene has CDR1 SGDLS and CDR2 YYNGEE. The CDR3 contains 14 residues.

This clone was seen only once. The chain couples TRBV28 to TRBJ1-2; D is perhaps TRBD1 (5 bases). The CDR3 has 11 residues. The V and J ends lost 7 bases and 8 bases respectively, with 11 bases between them. Germline-derived CDR1 and CDR2 are MDHEN and SYDVKM. The CDR3 protein is CASTTAGGYTF. The CDR3 DNA sequence: TGTGCCAGCACTACCGCAGGGGGCTACACCTTC.

This rearrangement joins TRBV19 to TRBJ2-2, with TRBD2 identical over 14 bases. Germline CDR1 LNHDA, CDR2 SQIVND (reference sequence). CDR3 length: 17 residues. The V gene end was trimmed by 5 bases and the J gene end by 4 bases; junction bases not matched to a gene: 6. The CDR3: CASSATSGRAATGELFF. The CDR3 DNA reads TGTGCCAGTAGTGCGACTAGCGGGAGGGCCGCCACCGGGGAGCTGTTTTTT.

This clone has a single count. In DNA, the CDR3 is TGTGCCAGCAGTTTAGAACCGTACACCGCTCCCAGCTACGAGCAGTACTTC. Its translation: CASSLEPYTAPSYEQYF. The chain links TRBV28 to TRBJ2-7; D gene ambiguous. There are 17 residues in the CDR3. The V gene lost 2 bases and the J gene lost 3 bases, with 20 bases spanning the gap. Germline CDR1 and CDR2: MDHEN and SYDVKM.

J is TRBJ1-1 and V is TRBV27; D is ambiguous. V lost 8 bases to trimming and J lost 6 bases, with 19 bases between them. The CDR3 consists of 14 residues. Germline V CDR1 and CDR2: MNHEY, SMNVEV (reference sequence). The CDR3 DNA sequence: TGTGCCAGCGCTCGTCCCCCCGAGGTCTCTGAAGCTTTCTTT. Protein sequence: CASARPPEVSEAFF.

CDR3 region: CASSQLRGLAGDNEQFF. The CDR3 DNA follows: TGCGCCAGCAGCCAATTAAGGGGGCTAGCGGGTGACAATGAGCAGTTCTTC. The chain is built from TRBV4-3 and TRBJ2-1; a weak D match, TRBD2 (8 bases). V was pared by 2 bases and J by 5 bases, with 19 bases between. Germline V gene lookup returns CDR1 LGHNA and CDR2 YSLEER. There are 17 residues in the CDR3.

There are a few counts of this clone. The chain links TRBV28 to TRBJ1-2, with D possibly TRBD1 on 6 matching bases. CDR3 length: 15 residues. In germline, CDR1 is MDHEN, CDR2 SYDVKM. V shed 5 bases and J shed 8 bases, with 21 bases lying between them. CDR3 protein: CASSRPPGGREGYTF. DNA for the CDR3: TGTGCCAGCAGTAGACCCCCCGGGGGGCGCGAAGGCTACACCTTC.

This sequence joins TRBV18 and TRBJ1-2, with a tentative D call TRBD1 (5 bases). Germline assignment: CDR1 KGHSH and CDR2 LQKENI. Trimming shortened V by 4 bases and J by 6 bases, and 12 bases separated the two germline ends. The CDR3 runs to 13 residues. The CDR3: CASSQAGRDGYTF. The CDR3 bases are TGTGCCAGCTCACAAGCAGGGAGGGATGGCTACACCTTC.

V gene TRBV29-1 combines with J gene TRBJ2-3; 10 nucleotides align to TRBD1. The J segment lost 2 bases and the V segment lost 6 bases, leaving 5 bases of the junction unmatched. The CDR3 has 14 residues. Germline CDR1 and CDR2: SQVTM and ANQGSEA. The CDR3 DNA reads TGCAGCGTGGGGGACAGGGGTCTCACAGATACGCAGTATTTT. It translates to CSVGDRGLTDTQYF.

This clone was observed a few times. This rearrangement joins TRBV2 to TRBJ2-7, with 10 bases fitting TRBD2. The CDR3 runs to 14 residues. The germline CDR1 and CDR2 sequences are SNHLY and FYNNEI. Losses at the gene ends were 3 bases for V and 4 bases for J; bases not matched to a gene: 3. The CDR3 region has the DNA TGTGCCAGCAGTGATGCTAGCGGGAGTTACGAGCAGTACTTC. It encodes CASSDASGSYEQYF.

This clone was detected once. The J gene is TRBJ2-1, the V gene TRBV28, with 14 bases aligning to TRBD2. The V gene's germline CDR1 is MDHEN and CDR2 SYDVKM. CDR3 length: 18 amino acids. After removal of 4 bases from V and 2 bases from J, the junction contained 7 bases not matched to a gene. The CDR3 is CASSSGLAGVGAYNEQFF. The CDR3 nucleotides are TGTGCCAGCAGTTCGGGACTAGCGGGAGTAGGTGCCTACAATGAGCAGTTCTTC.

The chain links TRBV28 to TRBJ2-1, with 7 bases identical to TRBD2. This CDR3 contains 15 residues. V lost 6 bases and J lost 3; bases outside the gene matches: 8. Germline V lookup: CDR1 MDHEN, CDR2 SYDVKM. The CDR3 coding sequence is TGTGCCAGCAGCCCAACAGCGGGACTCTACAATGAGCAGTTCTTC. Translated, it gives CASSPTAGLYNEQFF.

In DNA form, the CDR3 reads TGTGCCAGCAGGTCGGACAGGGCAGCTGAAAAACTGTTTTTT. The encoded protein is CASRSDRAAEKLFF. The chain employs TRBV7-8 and TRBJ1-4, with 8 bases matching TRBD1. The CDR3 has 14 amino acids. CDR1 and CDR2 (germline): SGHVS, FQNEAQ. Germline trimming cut 6 bases from V and 7 bases from J; bases unmatched to any gene: 7.

The chain recombines TRBV27 with TRBJ1-2, with 12 nucleotides matching TRBD1. CDR3 size: 14 residues. Germline values: CDR1 MNHEY, CDR2 SMNVEV (reference sequence). The J segment lost 4 bases and the V segment lost 8 bases, leaving 5 bases of the junction unmatched. The CDR3 region is CASAGTGGSYGYTF. CDR3 nucleotide sequence: TGTGCCAGCGCCGGGACAGGGGGCAGCTATGGCTACACCTTC.

The genes are TRBV6-4 and TRBJ2-3; TRBD1 is a possible D gene (6 bases). V lost 5 bases and J 12 bases, leaving 15 bases between the germline ends. The CDR3 has 12 residues. Germline V gene sequence: CDR1 MRHNA, CDR2 SNTAGT. The CDR3 here is CASSTGRGVQYF. The CDR3 nucleotides read TGTGCCAGCAGTACTGGCAGGGGTGTTCAGTATTTT.

The rearrangement uses TRBV19 and TRBJ2-2; 9 bases are shared with TRBD1. The CDR3 length is 17 residues. Germline V gene data show CDR1 as LNHDA and CDR2 as SQIVND (reference sequence). With V trimmed by 4 bases and J by 4 bases, 10 bases remained unmatched. The CDR3 nucleotides are TGTGCCAGTAGTACCCCGCCGGGACAGGGTCGCACCGGGGAGCTGTTTTTT. The encoded protein is CASSTPPGQGRTGELFF.